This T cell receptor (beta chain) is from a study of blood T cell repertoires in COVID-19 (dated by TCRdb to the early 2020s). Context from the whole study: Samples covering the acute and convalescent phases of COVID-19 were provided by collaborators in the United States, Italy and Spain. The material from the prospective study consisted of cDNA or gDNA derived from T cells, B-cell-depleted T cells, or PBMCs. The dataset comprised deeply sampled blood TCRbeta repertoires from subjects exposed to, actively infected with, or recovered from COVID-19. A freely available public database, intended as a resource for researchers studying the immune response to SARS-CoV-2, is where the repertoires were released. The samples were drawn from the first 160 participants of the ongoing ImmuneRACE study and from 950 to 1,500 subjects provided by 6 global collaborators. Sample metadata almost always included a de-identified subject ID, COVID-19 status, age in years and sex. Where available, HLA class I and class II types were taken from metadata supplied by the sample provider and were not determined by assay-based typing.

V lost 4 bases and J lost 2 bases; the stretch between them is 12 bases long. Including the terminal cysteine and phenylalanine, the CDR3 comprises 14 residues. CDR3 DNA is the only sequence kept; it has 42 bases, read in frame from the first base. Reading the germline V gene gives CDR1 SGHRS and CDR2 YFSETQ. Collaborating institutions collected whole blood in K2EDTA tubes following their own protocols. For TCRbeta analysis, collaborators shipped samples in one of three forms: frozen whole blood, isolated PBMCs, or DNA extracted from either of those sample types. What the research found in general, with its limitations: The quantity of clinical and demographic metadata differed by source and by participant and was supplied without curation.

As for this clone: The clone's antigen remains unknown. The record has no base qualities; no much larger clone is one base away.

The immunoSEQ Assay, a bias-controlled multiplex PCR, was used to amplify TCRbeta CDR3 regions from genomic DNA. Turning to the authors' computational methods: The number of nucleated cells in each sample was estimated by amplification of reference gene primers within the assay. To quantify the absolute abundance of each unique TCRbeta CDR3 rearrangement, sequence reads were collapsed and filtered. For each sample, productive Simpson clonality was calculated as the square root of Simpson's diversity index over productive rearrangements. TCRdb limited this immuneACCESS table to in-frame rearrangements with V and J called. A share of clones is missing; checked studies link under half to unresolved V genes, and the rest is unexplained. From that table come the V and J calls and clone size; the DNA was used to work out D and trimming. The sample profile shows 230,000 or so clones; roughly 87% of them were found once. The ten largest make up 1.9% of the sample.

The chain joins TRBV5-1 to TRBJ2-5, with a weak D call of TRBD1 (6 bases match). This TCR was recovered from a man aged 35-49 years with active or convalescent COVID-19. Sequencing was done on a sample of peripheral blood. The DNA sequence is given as TGCGCCAGCAGCCGGGACAAGGGGCAAGAGACCCAGTACTTC. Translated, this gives CASSRDKGQETQYF.